One sample yielded the 19 T cell receptor beta chains listed below, sequenced in a study of blood T cell repertoires in COVID-19. Generated by immunoSEQ multiplex PCR, the TCRdb table keeps only in-frame clones and is missing some. The sample lists some 200,000 clones, less than 90% occurring once. The sequencing sample was made of peripheral blood. Source of these receptors: an older man with acute or convalescent COVID-19.

This chain joins TRBV7-9 and TRBJ1-2, with D unclear. CDR1 is SEHNR, CDR2 FQNEAQ, per germline (reference sequence). The CDR3 length is 11 residues. The V and J ends lost 1 base and 9 bases respectively, with 6 bases between them. DNA of the CDR3: TGTGCCAGCAGCTTAGTGGCCAGCTACACCTTC. This translates into CASSLVASYTF.

V usage is TRBV5-1 and J usage is TRBJ2-3; 7 nucleotides agree with TRBD2. Germline V gene lookup returns CDR1 SGHRS and CDR2 YFSETQ. The CDR3 loop spans 17 amino acids. V lost 0 bases and J lost 2; bases outside the gene matches: 9. CDR3 DNA sequence: TGCGCCAGCAGCTTGGACCTCCCTAGCGGCAACACAGATACGCAGTATTTT. Translated, it gives CASSLDLPSGNTDTQYF.

The genes are TRBV14 and TRBJ1-2, with D uncertain. Germline-derived CDR1 and CDR2 are SGHDN and FVKESK. This CDR3 contains 14 residues. V was pared by 4 bases and J by 2 bases, with 11 bases between. The CDR3 DNA is TGTGCCAGCAGCCCCCCCTGGCAGAACTATGGCTACACCTTC. Translation: CASSPPWQNYGYTF.

This clone has only one observation. The chain links TRBV5-8 to TRBJ2-1, with TRBD2 matching 9 bases. This CDR3 is 20 amino acids long. The germline CDR1 and CDR2 sequences are SGHTS and YDEGEE. After removal of 10 bases from V and 3 bases from J, the junction contained 26 bases not matched to a gene. CDR3 DNA sequence: TGTGCCTCCCCCCTAGGGGCTGGGGTAGCGGGAGTGAATAACTACAATGAGCAGTTCTTC. This encodes CASPLGAGVAGVNNYNEQFF.

The V gene is TRBV10-2, the J gene TRBJ1-4, with TRBD1 matching 9 bases. Losses at the gene ends were 2 bases for V and 6 bases for J; bases not matched to a gene: 7. Germline V gene sequence: CDR1 WSHSY, CDR2 SAAADI. The CDR3 has 16 amino acids. The CDR3: CASSEMTGGGDEKLFF. The CDR3 DNA is TGCGCCAGCAGTGAGATGACAGGGGGAGGAGATGAAAAACTGTTTTTT.

The chain has TRBV14 and TRBJ2-1; 7 nucleotides align to TRBD2. Unmatched junction bases numbered 5, after V lost 5 bases and J lost 7 bases. Germline CDR1 and CDR2: SGHDN and FVKESK. The CDR3 contains 13 residues. CDR3 sequence (DNA): TGTGCCAGCAGCTCAGCGGGATGGAATGAGCAGTTCTTC. Amino acid sequence: CASSSAGWNEQFF.

This clone showed up just once. V usage is TRBV20-1 and J usage is TRBJ1-2, with D unclear. There are 11 residues in the CDR3. From germline, CDR1 is DFQATT and CDR2 SNEGSKA (reference sequence). The CDR3 protein is CKGGERLDYTF. Here the CDR3 DNA reads TGCAAAGGCGGGGAACGGCTTGACTACACCTTC.

V gene TRBV11-1 combines with J gene TRBJ2-2; the D gene is possibly TRBD1 (5 bases). The CDR3 runs to 15 residues. V lost 5 bases, J lost 3 bases, and 13 bases lay in between. The V gene's germline CDR1 is SGHAT and CDR2 FQDESV (reference sequence). The CDR3 region has the DNA TGTGCCAGCAGCATATCAGGGTCTTACACCGGGGAGCTGTTTTTT. It is translated as CASSISGSYTGELFF.

The V and J genes are TRBV5-1 and TRBJ2-7, with TRBD1 matching over 8 bases. Germline V gene data show CDR1 as SGHRS and CDR2 as YFSETQ. V gave up 3 bases and J gave up 7 bases; unmatched junction bases: 12. This CDR3 contains 15 residues. DNA for the CDR3: TGCGCCAGCAGCTGGAATCCGGGACAGGCTGAGGAGCAGTACTTC. Translation: CASSWNPGQAEEQYF. Based on the CDR3 plus reference TRBV5-1 and TRBJ2-7, the full variable domain is KAGVTQTPRYLIKTRGQQVTLSCSPISGHRSVSWYQQTPGQGLQFLFEYFSETQRNKGNFPGRFSGRQFSNSRSEMNVSTLELGDSALYLCASSWNPGQAEEQYFGPGTRLTVT.

The rearrangement links TRBV6-5 to TRBJ1-1, with D perhaps matching TRBD1 (6 bases). The CDR3 runs to 13 residues. Deletions cut 6 bases from V and 2 bases from J, with 10 bases between. Per the germline V gene, CDR1 is MNHEY and CDR2 is SVGAGI. The CDR3 protein is CASSRRGNTEAFF. The DNA for the CDR3 is TGTGCCAGCAGCCGCAGGGGTAACACTGAAGCTTTCTTT.

The rearrangement links TRBV5-1 to TRBJ2-3, with 7 bases lining up with TRBD1. This CDR3 region has 16 residues. Per the germline V gene, CDR1 is SGHRS and CDR2 is YFSETQ. V trimming: 2 bases; J trimming: 4 bases; junction bases outside the gene matches: 10. The CDR3 region is CASSLSQGLGADTQYF. CDR3 bases: TGCGCCAGCAGCTTATCACAGGGGCTTGGTGCAGATACGCAGTATTTT.

V and J are TRBV6-5 and TRBJ1-5; weak D call: TRBD1 (5 bases). Germline V gives CDR1 MNHEY, CDR2 SVGAGI. V lost 7 bases, J lost 5 bases, and 12 bases lay in between. The CDR3 contains 13 residues. The CDR3 protein is CASTLEGDQPQHF. DNA for the CDR3: TGTGCCAGCACCCTGGAAGGGGATCAGCCCCAGCATTTT.

This clone was detected once. This sequence joins TRBV13 and TRBJ1-2, with 8 bases matching TRBD1. The CDR3 spans 16 residues. Per the germline V gene, CDR1 is PRHDT and CDR2 is FYEKMQ (reference sequence). Losses at the gene ends were 5 bases for V and 7 bases for J; bases not matched to a gene: 15. The CDR3 sequence is CASSPSQPGTGGGYTF. The CDR3 DNA follows: TGTGCCAGCAGCCCCTCCCAACCCGGGACAGGTGGTGGCTACACCTTC.

In this sample, this clone turned up once. The chain links TRBV14 to TRBJ2-2; a weak D match, TRBD1 (5 bases). From germline, CDR1 is SGHDN and CDR2 FVKESK. Between the trimmed V and J ends, which lost 1 base and 7 bases, there was a span of 16 bases. The CDR3 extends over 16 amino acids. The CDR3 loop reads CASSQGFPGFGGELFF. DNA of the CDR3: TGTGCCAGCAGCCAAGGGTTCCCAGGGTTCGGCGGGGAGCTGTTTTTT.

This chain uses TRBV27 with TRBJ2-7; D is perhaps TRBD2 (5 bases). V lost 3 bases and J 3 bases, leaving 9 bases between the germline ends. Germline CDR1 and CDR2: MNHEY and SMNVEV (reference sequence). The CDR3 runs 13 residues. This CDR3 is CASSLRANYEQYF. The DNA for the CDR3 is TGTGCCAGCAGTTTGCGGGCTAACTACGAGCAGTACTTC.

The J gene is TRBJ1-5, the V gene TRBV15; 10 bases fit TRBD1. Germline V gene sequence: CDR1 LNHNV, CDR2 YYDKDF (reference sequence). Germline trimming cut 5 bases from V and 5 bases from J; bases unmatched to any gene: 6. The CDR3 covers 15 residues. CDR3 nucleotide sequence: TGTGCCACCAGCGGTGGGACAGGGGACGATCAGCCCCAGCATTTT. Its protein product is CATSGGTGDDQPQHF.

The CDR3 sequence is CASSLVASEQFF. CDR3 nucleotide sequence: TGTGCCAGCAGCTTGGTCGCTAGTGAGCAGTTCTTC. This rearrangement joins TRBV5-4 to TRBJ2-1; D uncertain. The germline V gene has CDR1 SGHNT and CDR2 YYREEE (reference sequence). Trimming pared 0 bases from V and 9 bases from J, leaving 7 bases between. CDR3 length: 12 amino acids.

This clone was picked up one time. CDR3 loop: CASSPFSGRASAGELFF. The CDR3 DNA is TGCGCCAGCAGCCCTTTTAGCGGGAGGGCCAGCGCCGGGGAGCTGTTTTTT. The chain is built from TRBV5-1 and TRBJ2-2, with 11 bases matching TRBD2. The V and J ends lost 4 bases and 6 bases, in that order; junction bases with no gene match: 11. Germline values: CDR1 SGHRS, CDR2 YFSETQ. This CDR3 has 17 amino acids.

Only one count was recorded for this clone. The rearrangement links TRBV10-3 to TRBJ1-1, with 7 nucleotides matching TRBD1. V lost 11 bases and J lost 1; bases outside the gene matches: 7. Germline V lookup: CDR1 ENHRY, CDR2 SYGVKD. This CDR3 spans 13 amino acids. The CDR3 DNA follows: TGTGCCGTCTCAGGGGGAGAGAACACTGAAGCTTTCTTT. Its translation: CAVSGGENTEAFF.